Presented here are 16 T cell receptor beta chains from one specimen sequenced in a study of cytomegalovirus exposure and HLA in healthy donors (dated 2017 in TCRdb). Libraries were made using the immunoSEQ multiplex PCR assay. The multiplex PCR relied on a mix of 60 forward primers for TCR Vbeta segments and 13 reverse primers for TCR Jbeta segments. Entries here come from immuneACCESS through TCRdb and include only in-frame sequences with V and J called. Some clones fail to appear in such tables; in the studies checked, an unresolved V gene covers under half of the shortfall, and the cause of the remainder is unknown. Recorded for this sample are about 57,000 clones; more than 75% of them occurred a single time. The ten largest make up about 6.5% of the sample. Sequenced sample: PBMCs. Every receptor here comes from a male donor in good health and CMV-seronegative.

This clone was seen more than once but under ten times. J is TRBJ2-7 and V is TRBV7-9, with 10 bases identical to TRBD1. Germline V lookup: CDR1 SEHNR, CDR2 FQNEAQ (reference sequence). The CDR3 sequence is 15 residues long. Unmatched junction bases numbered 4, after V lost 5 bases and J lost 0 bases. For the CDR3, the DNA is TGTGCCAGCAGCCCGGGACAGGGGCCCTCCTACGAGCAGTACTTC. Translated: CASSPGQGPSYEQYF.

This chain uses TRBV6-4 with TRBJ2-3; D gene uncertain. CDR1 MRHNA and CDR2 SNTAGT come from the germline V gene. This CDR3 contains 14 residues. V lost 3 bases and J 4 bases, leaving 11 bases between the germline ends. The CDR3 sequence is CASSESASSDTQYF. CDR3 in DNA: TGTGCCAGCAGTGAAAGTGCGAGTTCAGATACGCAGTATTTT.

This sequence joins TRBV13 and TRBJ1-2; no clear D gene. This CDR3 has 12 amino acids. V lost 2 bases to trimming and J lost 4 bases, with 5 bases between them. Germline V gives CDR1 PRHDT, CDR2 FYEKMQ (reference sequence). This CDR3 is CASSLTGYGYTF. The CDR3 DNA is TGTGCCAGCAGCTTAACGGGCTATGGCTACACCTTC.

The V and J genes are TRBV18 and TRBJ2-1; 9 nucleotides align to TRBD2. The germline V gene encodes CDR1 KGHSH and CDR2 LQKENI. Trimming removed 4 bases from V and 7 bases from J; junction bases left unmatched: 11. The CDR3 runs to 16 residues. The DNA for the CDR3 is TGTGCCAGCTCACAGCCTGGGCAGGCGGGAGGGAATGAGCAGTTCTTC. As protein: CASSQPGQAGGNEQFF.

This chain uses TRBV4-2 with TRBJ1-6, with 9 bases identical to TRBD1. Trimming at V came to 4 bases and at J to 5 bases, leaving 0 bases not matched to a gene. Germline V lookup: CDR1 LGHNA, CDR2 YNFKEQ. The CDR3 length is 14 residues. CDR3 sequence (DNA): TGTGCCAGCAGCCGGACAGGGGATAATTCACCCCTCCACTTT. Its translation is CASSRTGDNSPLHF.

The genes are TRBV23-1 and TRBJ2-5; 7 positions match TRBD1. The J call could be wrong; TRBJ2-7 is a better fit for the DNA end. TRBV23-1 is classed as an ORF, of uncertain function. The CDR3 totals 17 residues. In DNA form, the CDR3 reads TGCGCCAGCAGTCAAATGGAAGCGACAGGGAGCTCCTACGAGCAGTACTTC. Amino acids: CASSQMEATGSSYEQYF.

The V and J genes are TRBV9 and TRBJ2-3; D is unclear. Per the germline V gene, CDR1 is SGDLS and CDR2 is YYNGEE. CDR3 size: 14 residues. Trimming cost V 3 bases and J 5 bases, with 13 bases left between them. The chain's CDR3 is CASSASNAKDTQYF. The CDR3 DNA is TGTGCCAGCAGCGCCTCTAATGCCAAAGATACGCAGTATTTT.

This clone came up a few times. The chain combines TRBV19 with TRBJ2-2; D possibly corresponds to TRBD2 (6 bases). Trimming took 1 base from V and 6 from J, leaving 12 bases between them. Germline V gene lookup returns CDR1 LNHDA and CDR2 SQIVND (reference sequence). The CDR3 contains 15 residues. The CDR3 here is CASSIGEVRAGELFF. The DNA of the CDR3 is TGTGCCAGTAGTATAGGGGAGGTGAGGGCCGGGGAGCTGTTTTTT.

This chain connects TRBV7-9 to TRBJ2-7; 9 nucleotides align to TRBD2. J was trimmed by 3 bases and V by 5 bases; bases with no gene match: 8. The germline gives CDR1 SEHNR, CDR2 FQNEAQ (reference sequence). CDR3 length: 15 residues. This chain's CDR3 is CASSISGGRGYEQYF. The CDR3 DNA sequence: TGTGCCAGCAGCATTAGCGGGGGCCGAGGCTACGAGCAGTACTTC.

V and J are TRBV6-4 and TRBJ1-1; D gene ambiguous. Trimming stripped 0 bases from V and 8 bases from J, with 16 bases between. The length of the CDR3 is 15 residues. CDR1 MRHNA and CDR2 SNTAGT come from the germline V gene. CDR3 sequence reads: CASSDSYSTSGEAFF. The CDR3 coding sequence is TGTGCCAGCAGTGACTCGTACAGTACGAGTGGGGAAGCTTTCTTT.

The CDR3 DNA reads TGCAGCGTTTCTAGACAGGGGAGCTATGGCTACACCTTC. Translation gives CSVSRQGSYGYTF. The V call is TRBV29-1, the J call TRBJ1-2; 8 positions agree with TRBD1. V lost 5 bases, J lost 4 bases, and 6 bases stayed unmatched. The CDR3 sequence is 13 residues long. Germline V gene sequence: CDR1 SQVTM, CDR2 ANQGSEA.

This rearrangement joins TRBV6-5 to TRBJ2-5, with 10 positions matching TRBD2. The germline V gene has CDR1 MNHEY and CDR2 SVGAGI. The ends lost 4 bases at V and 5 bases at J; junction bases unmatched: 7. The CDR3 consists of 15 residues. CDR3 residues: CASSLTSGAWETQYF. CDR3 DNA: TGTGCCAGCAGTTTAACTAGCGGGGCGTGGGAGACCCAGTACTTC.

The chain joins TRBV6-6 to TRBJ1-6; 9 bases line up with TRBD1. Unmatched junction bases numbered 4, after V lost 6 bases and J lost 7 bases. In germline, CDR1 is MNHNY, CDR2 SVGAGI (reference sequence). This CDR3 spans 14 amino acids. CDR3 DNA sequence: TGTGCCAGCAGACCCGGGACAGGGAATTCACCCCTCCACTTT. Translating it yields CASRPGTGNSPLHF.

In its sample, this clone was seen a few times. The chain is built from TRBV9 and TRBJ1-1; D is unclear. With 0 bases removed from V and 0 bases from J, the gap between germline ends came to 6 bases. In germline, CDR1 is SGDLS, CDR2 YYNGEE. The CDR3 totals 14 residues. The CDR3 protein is CASSVAQLNTEAFF. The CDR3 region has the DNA TGTGCCAGCAGCGTAGCACAGCTGAACACTGAAGCTTTCTTT.

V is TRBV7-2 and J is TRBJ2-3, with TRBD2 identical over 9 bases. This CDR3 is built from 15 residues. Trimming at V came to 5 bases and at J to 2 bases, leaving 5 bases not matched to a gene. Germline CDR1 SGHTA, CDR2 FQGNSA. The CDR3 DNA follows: TGTGCCAGCAGCCGTAGCGGGGGATTCACAGATACGCAGTATTTT. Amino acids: CASSRSGGFTDTQYF.

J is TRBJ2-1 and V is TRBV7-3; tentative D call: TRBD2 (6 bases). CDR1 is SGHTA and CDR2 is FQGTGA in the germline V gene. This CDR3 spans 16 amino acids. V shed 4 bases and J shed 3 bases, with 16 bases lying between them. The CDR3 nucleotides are TGTGCCAGCAGCTCCCGCGGCAGGGAGGACTACAATGAGCAGTTCTTC. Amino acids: CASSSRGREDYNEQFF.